Given below is one T cell receptor (beta chain) in context. Its antigen is unknown. The entry originates in a study of T-cell memory formation after mild COVID-19. Sample barcodes and UMIs were carried by the TCR alpha and TCR beta cDNA libraries that 5'RACE generated with constant-segment primers. TCRdb processed the 5' RACE reads anew with MiXCR; each CDR3 protein has one entry. The top ten hold approximately 21% of the sample, which has 400,000 to 450,000 distinct CDR3 sequences, approximately 18% seen once. The CDR3 covers 16 residues. Germline values: CDR1 MDHEN, CDR2 SYDVKM. Trimming took 1 base from V and 2 from J; bases not matched to a gene: 5. Notes on the study in general: For contracting clones, CD4+ ones sat mainly in CM and EM, CD8+ in EMRA. A second wave of clones peaked on day 37, and their SARS-CoV-2 specificity went unconfirmed. Day 15 to 85 contracting clones showed balanced CD4/CD8; day 15 to 37 expanders favored CD4+.

The chain combines TRBV28 with TRBJ2-3; 8 nucleotides agree with TRBD1. This TCR was recovered from a man younger than 35 who had mild COVID-19 (a few samples of this study predate the infection). Cell type and time point are not known. Sequencing was performed on PBMCs or a T cell subset sorted from them (not recorded which). CDR3 sequence reads: CASSLSGQGLTDTQYF. CDR3 coding DNA: TGTGCCAGCAGTTTATCTGGACAGGGACTCACAGATACGCAGTATTTT. Drawing the rest from reference TRBV28 and TRBJ2-3, the complete variable domain is DVKVTQSSRYLVKRTGEKVFLECVQDMDHENMFWYRQDPGLGLRLIYFSYDVKMKEKGDIPEGYSVSREKKERFSLILESASTNQTSMYLCASSLSGQGLTDTQYFGPGTRLTVL.